The 23 T cell receptor beta chains given below trace back to one sample, sequenced in a study of T-cell memory formation after mild COVID-19. TCRdb analysed the 5' RACE reads with MiXCR anew, one entry per CDR3 protein. This sample carries about 180,000 distinct CDR3 sequences, around a sixth of them seen once, and the ten largest clones take approximately 4%. Sequenced sample: PBMCs or a T cell subset sorted from them (not recorded which). These receptors all come from a man in his late teens or twenties who had mild COVID-19 (a few samples of this study predate the infection). Cell type and time point are not known.

This clonotype was counted at least ten times. J is TRBJ2-1 and V is TRBV6-5; D is perhaps TRBD1 (6 bases). The germline V and J ends were trimmed by 8 bases and 4 bases, with 9 bases remaining between them. This CDR3 is built from 12 residues. The germline gives CDR1 MNHEY, CDR2 SVGAGI. The CDR3 reads CASRDTYNEQFF. In DNA form, the CDR3 reads TGTGCCAGCCGGGACACGTACAATGAGCAGTTCTTC.

This clonotype has just a few counts. This rearrangement joins TRBV2 to TRBJ1-1, with D possibly being TRBD1 (5 bases). The CDR3 spans 14 residues. V gave up 5 bases and J gave up 0 bases, with 10 bases separating them. Germline CDR1 SNHLY, CDR2 FYNNEI. CDR3 coding DNA: TGTGCCAGCAGTAGAGAAGGGGTGAACACTGAAGCTTTCTTT. Its translation: CASSREGVNTEAFF.

This clonotype was observed a few times. The gene calls are TRBV20-1 and TRBJ1-1; 7 bases line up with TRBD1. Trimming took 3 bases from V and 7 from J; bases not matched to a gene: 5. The CDR3 length is 12 residues. The V gene's germline CDR1 is DFQATT and CDR2 SNEGSKA (reference sequence). The chain's CDR3 is CSARGTVIEAFF. The CDR3 coding sequence is TGCAGTGCTAGGGGGACAGTAATTGAAGCTTTCTTT.

The V and J genes are TRBV7-2 and TRBJ2-5; D call uncertain. Deletions cut 1 base from V and 5 bases from J, with 8 bases between. The length of the CDR3 is 13 residues. The germline V gene has CDR1 SGHTA and CDR2 FQGNSA. The CDR3 DNA is TGTGCCAGCAGCTTAGTTCATAGGGAGACCCAGTACTTC. Translated: CASSLVHRETQYF.

The chain combines TRBV7-3 with TRBJ1-2, with 9 bases aligning to TRBD1. The CDR3 runs to 13 residues. The ends lost 5 bases at V and 8 bases at J; junction bases unmatched: 6. Per germline, CDR1 SGHTA and CDR2 FQGTGA. The CDR3 loop is CASSQTGQGGYTF. Here the CDR3 DNA reads TGTGCCAGCAGCCAAACGGGACAGGGCGGCTACACCTTC. Drawing the rest from reference TRBV7-3 and TRBJ1-2, the complete variable domain is GAGVSQTPSNKVTEKGKYVELRCDPISGHTALYWYRQSLGQGPEFLIYFQGTGAADDSGLPNDRFFAVRPEGSVSTLKIQRTERGDSAVYLCASSQTGQGGYTFGSGTRLTVV.

The chain couples TRBV24-1 to TRBJ2-7; 7 nucleotides align to TRBD1. Germline assignment: CDR1 KGHDR and CDR2 SFDVKD. V trimming: 5 bases; J trimming: 6 bases; junction bases outside the gene matches: 6. CDR3 length: 13 residues. The CDR3 reads CATSGVDRSEQYV. The CDR3 coding sequence is TGTGCCACCAGTGGGGTGGACAGGTCCGAGCAGTACGTC.

The rearrangement uses TRBV5-4 and TRBJ1-3, with no clear D. V lost 4 bases and J lost 2, with 16 bases in between. Germline CDR1 and CDR2: SGHNT and YYREEE (reference sequence). The CDR3 runs 16 residues. CDR3 in amino acids: CASSPTRGTAGNTIYF. The CDR3 DNA reads TGTGCCAGCAGCCCTACACGGGGAACGGCTGGAAACACCATATATTTT.

The chain has TRBV4-2 and TRBJ1-2; possible D gene TRBD1, 6 bases. V was trimmed by 0 bases and J by 3 bases, leaving 11 bases between them. This CDR3 has 15 residues. Germline V gene sequence: CDR1 LGHNA, CDR2 YNFKEQ. The CDR3 region has the DNA TGTGCCAGCAGCCAAGAGAGAGGACAGCACTATGGCTACACCTTC. Amino acids: CASSQERGQHYGYTF.

J is TRBJ2-1 and V is TRBV28; D possibly uses TRBD1 or TRBD2 (7 bases each). CDR1 and CDR2 (germline): MDHEN, SYDVKM. Trimming took off 1 base at V and 16 bases at J, with 17 bases between the two ends. This CDR3 has 13 amino acids. CDR3 protein: CASSLLQGGVHFF. The CDR3, as DNA: TGTGCCAGCAGTTTATTGCAGGGGGGGGTTCATTTCTTC.

The chain is built from TRBV7-2 and TRBJ2-5; D unclear. This CDR3 has 13 amino acids. Germline values: CDR1 SGHTA, CDR2 FQGNSA. Trimming left V 5 bases short and J 6 bases short, with 13 bases between. CDR3 sequence reads: CASSQDPKQTQYF. In DNA, the CDR3 is TGTGCCAGCAGCCAGGACCCTAAGCAGACCCAGTACTTC. Based on the CDR3 plus reference TRBV7-2 and TRBJ2-5, the full variable domain is GAGVSQSPSNKVTEKGKDVELRCDPISGHTALYWYRQSLGQGLEFLIYFQGNSAPDKSGLPSDRFSAERTGGSVSTLTIQRTQQEDSAVYLCASSQDPKQTQYFGPGTRLLVL.

This clonotype occurred a few times. The chain has TRBV6-2 or TRBV6-3 and TRBJ1-1; D is undetermined. Germline V lookup: CDR1 MNHEY, CDR2 SVGEGT. The CDR3 is made up of 13 amino acids. V lost 4 bases and J lost 5, with 11 bases in between. This CDR3 is CASSWSDRTEAFF. CDR3 coding DNA: TGTGCCAGCAGTTGGTCAGATCGGACTGAAGCTTTCTTT.

The CDR3 loop reads CASSVRQKSTGELFF. The CDR3 coding sequence is TGCGCCAGCAGCGTGCGACAGAAGAGCACCGGGGAGCTGTTTTTT. The rearrangement links TRBV5-1 to TRBJ2-2, with D perhaps matching TRBD1 (5 bases). Germline V gene sequence: CDR1 SGHRS, CDR2 YFSETQ. V lost 4 bases and J 4 bases, leaving 14 bases between the germline ends. The CDR3 covers 15 residues. Drawing the rest from reference TRBV5-1 and TRBJ2-2, the complete variable domain is KAGVTQTPRYLIKTRGQQVTLSCSPISGHRSVSWYQQTPGQGLQFLFEYFSETQRNKGNFPGRFSGRQFSNSRSEMNVSTLELGDSALYLCASSVRQKSTGELFFGEGSRLTVL.

A few counts support this clonotype. The chain combines TRBV3-1 with TRBJ2-2, with D uncertain. In germline, CDR1 is LGHDT, CDR2 YNNKEL (reference sequence). The CDR3 sequence is 14 residues long. V was cut by 6 bases and J by 1 base, with 9 bases left in between. This chain's CDR3 is CASRRHRNTGELFF. CDR3 nucleotide sequence: TGTGCCAGCAGAAGGCACCGGAACACCGGGGAGCTGTTTTTT.

The chain couples TRBV5-1 to TRBJ2-3, with TRBD1 as a possible D gene (5 bases). This CDR3 is built from 16 residues. V was shortened by 0 bases and J by 1 base, with 12 bases between the two germline ends. Per germline, CDR1 SGHRS and CDR2 YFSETQ. CDR3 in DNA: TGCGCCAGCAGCTTGGACCTCGCCAGGGGCACAGATACGCAGTATTTT. This encodes CASSLDLARGTDTQYF.

This clonotype was observed a few times. The chain is built from TRBV5-1 and TRBJ2-3; D remains ambiguous. The germline CDR1 and CDR2 sequences are SGHRS and YFSETQ. Trimming removed 1 base at V and 5 bases at J, with 11 bases between. The CDR3 is 14 amino acids. For the CDR3, the DNA is TGCGCCAGCAGCTTGTTGACTTCTCAAGATACGCAGTATTTT. Residues: CASSLLTSQDTQYF.

This chain connects TRBV25-1 to TRBJ1-2, with D tentatively TRBD1 (5 bases). The CDR3 spans 14 residues. The V end was cut by 0 bases, the J end by 6 bases, with 11 bases between. Germline lookup yields CDR1 MGHDK and CDR2 SYGVNS. The CDR3 DNA follows: TGTGCCAGCAGTGAATATTGGGACGTACATGGCTACACCTTC. Its translation: CASSEYWDVHGYTF.

This clonotype came up a few times. V is TRBV18 and J is TRBJ2-1; 10 positions match TRBD1. The CDR3 sequence is 12 residues long. Trimming cost V 10 bases and J 5 bases; bases outside gene matches: 2. CDR1 is KGHSH and CDR2 is LQKENI in the germline V gene. In DNA form, the CDR3 reads TGTGCCACCGGGACAGGGGACAATGAGCAGTTCTTC. As protein: CATGTGDNEQFF.

The chain is built from TRBV6-2 or TRBV6-3 and TRBJ1-5, with D uncertain. V lost 2 bases, J lost 6 bases, and 8 bases lay in between. Per germline, CDR1 MNHEY and CDR2 SVGEGT. The CDR3 is 13 residues long. CDR3 DNA: TGTGCCAGCAGTTACGGGGTTCTTCAGCCCCAGCATTTT. Its translation: CASSYGVLQPQHF.

The rearrangement links TRBV6-2 or TRBV6-3 to TRBJ2-7; D may match TRBD1 or TRBD2 (5 bases each). V shed 6 bases and J shed 0 bases, with 12 bases lying between them. From germline, CDR1 is MNHEY and CDR2 SVGEGT. The CDR3 loop spans 14 amino acids. CDR3 sequence (DNA): TGTGCCAGCAGGGGGACGGAGAGCTCCTACGAGCAGTACTTC. It encodes CASRGTESSYEQYF.

This clonotype was picked up a small number of times. V gene TRBV5-6 combines with J gene TRBJ2-7; TRBD1 aligns across 8 bases. This CDR3 is 16 amino acids long. CDR1 is SGHDT, CDR2 YYEEEE, per germline. V trimming: 6 bases; J trimming: 4 bases; junction bases outside the gene matches: 15. CDR3: CASTSTTGEVLYEQYF. CDR3 sequence (DNA): TGTGCCAGCACCTCAACGACAGGGGAAGTGTTGTACGAGCAGTACTTC.

This clonotype occurred a few times. The chain couples TRBV12-3 or TRBV12-4 to TRBJ2-2; 8 positions agree with TRBD2. CDR3 length: 15 residues. The junction had 7 bases not matched to a gene; V was cut back by 7 bases and J by 3 bases. CDR3 nucleotides: TGTGCCAGCATTAGAGCGGGGGCCGACACCGGGGAGCTGTTTTTT. Protein: CASIRAGADTGELFF.

The chain joins TRBV5-1 to TRBJ1-1; 8 nucleotides agree with TRBD1. Germline assignment: CDR1 SGHRS and CDR2 YFSETQ. The CDR3 covers 15 residues. V shed 4 bases and J 2 bases; nucleotides not matched to a gene: 7. The chain's CDR3 is CASSQDRAVNTEAFF. CDR3 sequence (DNA): TGCGCCAGCAGCCAGGACAGGGCGGTCAACACTGAAGCTTTCTTT.

This clonotype was detected only a few times. The chain combines TRBV28 with TRBJ2-1; D is perhaps TRBD1 or TRBD2 (5 bases each). This CDR3 has 14 amino acids. Germline V gene lookup returns CDR1 MDHEN and CDR2 SYDVKM. V was trimmed by 6 bases and J by 10 bases, leaving 19 bases between them. The CDR3 nucleotides are TGTGCCAGCAGCCCCGGGACCCCCCTTAGGGAGCAGTTCTTC. Its translation is CASSPGTPLREQFF.